The rows below give T cell receptor beta chains drawn from one sample of a study of shared clonotypes between healthy human individuals. Some clones are missing from TCRdb's copy, which holds only in-frame ones; the method was immunoSEQ multiplex PCR. This table holds some 2,100,000 clones, approximately 94% found once. Specimen: naive CD4+ T cells sorted from blood. Receptor source: a man between 18 and 35 years old in good health. Both conserved end residues are trimmed from each CDR3. Each record gives: V gene, CDR3 protein.

TRBV29-1 SVATTGNTIY
TRBV11-2 ASSLGEKAKNIQY
TRBV14 ASSQGTYQPQH
TRBV6-1 ASSVSGNSGEQY
TRBV30 AWSVTSGPQH
TRBV7-2 ASSTGPNEKLF
TRBV6-1 ASSENQGNQPQH
TRBV25-1 ASSEGTFSTDTQY
TRBV10-3 AIRNTDTQY
TRBV6-6 ASSYSTGGGNTIY
TRBV9 ASSVGGGPDTQY
TRBV10-3 AISDGGGGPDTQY
TRBV7-2 ASSLASSSNQPQH
TRBV2 ASSWGQSTNEKLF
TRBV7-9 ASSLSGSSEKLF
TRBV2 ASSSGQGGEQY
TRBV19 ASSPSGSEKLF
TRBV4-3 ASSQEVTSGSSYEQY